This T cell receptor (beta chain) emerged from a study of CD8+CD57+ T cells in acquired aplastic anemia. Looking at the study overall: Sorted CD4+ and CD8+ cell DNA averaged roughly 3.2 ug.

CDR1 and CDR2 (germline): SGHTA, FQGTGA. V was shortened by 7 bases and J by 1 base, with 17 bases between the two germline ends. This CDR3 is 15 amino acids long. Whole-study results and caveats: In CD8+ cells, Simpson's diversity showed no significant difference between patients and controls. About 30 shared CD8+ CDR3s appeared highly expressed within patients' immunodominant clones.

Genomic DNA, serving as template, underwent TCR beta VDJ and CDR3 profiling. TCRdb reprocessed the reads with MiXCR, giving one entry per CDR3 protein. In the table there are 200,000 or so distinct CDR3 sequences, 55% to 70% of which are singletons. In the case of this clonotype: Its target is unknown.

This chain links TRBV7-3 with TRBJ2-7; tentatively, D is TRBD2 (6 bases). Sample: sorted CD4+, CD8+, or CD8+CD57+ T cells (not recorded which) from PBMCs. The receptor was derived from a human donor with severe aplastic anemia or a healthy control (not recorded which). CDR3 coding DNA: TGTGCCAGCACCCCTGGCGGGATCATTTCCTACGAGCAGTACTTC. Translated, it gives CASTPGGIISYEQYF.